What follows describes a single T cell receptor (beta chain). Its target is not known. With 60 Vbeta and 13 Jbeta primers, the PCR was carried out. This table comes from immunoSEQ multiplex PCR, and its TCRdb copy is limited to in-frame clones, with some not included. This sample's clone table lists 40,000 to 50,000 clones. This record comes from a study of cytomegalovirus exposure and HLA in healthy donors. Study-level findings and limits: Among the sequence variants, a highly shared cluster was likely an artifact of sequencing. Several of the most significant clusters appeared linked to common viral pathogens, based on a later analysis.

V shed 4 bases, J shed 0 bases, and the junction held 3 bases outside the gene matches. Germline V gives CDR1 MNHEY, CDR2 SVGAGI. This CDR3 is 15 amino acids long. This rearrangement joins TRBV6-5 to TRBJ2-1; 7 bases agree with TRBD1. The origin of this receptor is a woman aged 25 to 45 in good health and CMV-seronegative. Sequencing was done on a sample of PBMCs. The CDR3 reads CASSLDRSSYNEQFF. The CDR3 DNA is TGTGCCAGCAGTTTGGACAGGAGCTCCTACAATGAGCAGTTCTTC.